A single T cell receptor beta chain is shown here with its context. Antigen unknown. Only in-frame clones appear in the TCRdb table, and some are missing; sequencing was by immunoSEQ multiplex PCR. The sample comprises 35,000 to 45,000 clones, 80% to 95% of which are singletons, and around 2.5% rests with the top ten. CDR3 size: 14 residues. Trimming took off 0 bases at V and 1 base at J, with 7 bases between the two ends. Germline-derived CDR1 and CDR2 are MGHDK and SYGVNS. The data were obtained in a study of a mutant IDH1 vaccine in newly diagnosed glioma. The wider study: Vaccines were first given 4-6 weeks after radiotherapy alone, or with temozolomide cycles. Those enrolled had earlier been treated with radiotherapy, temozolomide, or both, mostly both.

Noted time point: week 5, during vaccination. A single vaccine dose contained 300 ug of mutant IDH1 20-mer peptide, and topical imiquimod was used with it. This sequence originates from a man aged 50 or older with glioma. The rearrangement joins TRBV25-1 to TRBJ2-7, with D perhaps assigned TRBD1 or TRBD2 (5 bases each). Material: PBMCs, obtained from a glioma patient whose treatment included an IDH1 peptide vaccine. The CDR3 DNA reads TGTGCCAGCAGTGAATATGGGGGATCCTACGAGCAGTACTTC. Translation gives CASSEYGGSYEQYF.